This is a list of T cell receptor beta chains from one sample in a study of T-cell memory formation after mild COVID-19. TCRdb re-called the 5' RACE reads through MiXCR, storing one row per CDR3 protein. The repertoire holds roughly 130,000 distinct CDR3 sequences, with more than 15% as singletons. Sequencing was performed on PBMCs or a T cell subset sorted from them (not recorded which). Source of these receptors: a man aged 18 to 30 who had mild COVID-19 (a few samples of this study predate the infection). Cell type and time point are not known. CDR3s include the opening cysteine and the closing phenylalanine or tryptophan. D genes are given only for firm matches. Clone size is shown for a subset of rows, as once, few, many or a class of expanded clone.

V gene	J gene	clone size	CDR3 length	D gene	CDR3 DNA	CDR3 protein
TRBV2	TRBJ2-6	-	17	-	TGTGCCTATATGGGGCAGGGGCGCCGCTCTGGGGCCAACGTCCTGACTTTC	CAYMGQGRRSGANVLTF
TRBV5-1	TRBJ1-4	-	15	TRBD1	TGCGCCAGCAGCCATTCCGGGACAGGGGGGGAAAAACTGTTTTTT	CASSHSGTGGEKLFF
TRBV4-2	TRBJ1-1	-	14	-	TGTGCCAGCAGCCAAGACCCAGGAGACACTGAAGCTTTCTTT	CASSQDPGDTEAFF
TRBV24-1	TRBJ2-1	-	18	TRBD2	TGTGCCACCAGTGATTGGCCAGTCGGACTAGCGGAATACAATGAGCAGTTCTTC	CATSDWPVGLAEYNEQFF
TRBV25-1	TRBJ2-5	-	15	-	TGTGCCAGCAGTCAGACCCAGACGTACCAAGAGACCCAGTACTTC	CASSQTQTYQETQYF
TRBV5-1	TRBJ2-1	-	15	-	TGCGCCAGCAGGTCGGGTCCCGAGGGGTACAATGAGCAGTTCTTC	CASRSGPEGYNEQFF
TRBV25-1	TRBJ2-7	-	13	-	TGTGCCAGCAGGGGGCCCGGGTCCTACGAGCAGTACTTC	CASRGPGSYEQYF
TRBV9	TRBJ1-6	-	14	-	TGTGCCAGCAGCGTGGAGGCAGGGCGATCACCCCTCCACTTT	CASSVEAGRSPLHF
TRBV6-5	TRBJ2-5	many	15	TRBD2	TGTGCCAGCAGTCCCACGAGGCAGGGAGGGGAGACCCAGTACTTC	CASSPTRQGGETQYF
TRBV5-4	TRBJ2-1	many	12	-	TGTGCCAGCAGCTTGGGTGCAACAGGTATGGCCTTC	CASSLGATGMAF
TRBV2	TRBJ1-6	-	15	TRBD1	TGTGCCAGCCTTCCGGACAGGGGTCGCAATTCACCCCTCCACTTT	CASLPDRGRNSPLHF
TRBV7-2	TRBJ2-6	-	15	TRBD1	TGTGCCAGCAGCTTTACAGGGGCCGGGGCCAACGTCCTGACTTTC	CASSFTGAGANVLTF
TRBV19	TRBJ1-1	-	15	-	TGTGCCAGTAGTTGGCGGCGGGGTATGAACACTGAAGCTTTCTTT	CASSWRRGMNTEAFF
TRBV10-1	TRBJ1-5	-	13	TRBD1	TGCGCCAGCATGAGACAGGGGGGTCAGCCCCAGCATTTT	CASMRQGGQPQHF
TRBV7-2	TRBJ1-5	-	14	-	TGTGCCAGCAGCTTATGGGGGAGCAATCAGCCCCAGCATTTT	CASSLWGSNQPQHF
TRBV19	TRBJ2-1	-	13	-	TGTGCCAGTAGTACCCGACACTTAGGTGAGCAGTTCTTC	CASSTRHLGEQFF
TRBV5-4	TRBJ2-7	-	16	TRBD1	TGTGCCAGCAGCTTGGGCCCCGGGACAGGGGACTACGAGCAGTACTTC	CASSLGPGTGDYEQYF
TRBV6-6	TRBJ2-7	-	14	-	TGTGCCAGCAGTTACCGACAGCCCTCCTACGAGCAGTACTTC	CASSYRQPSYEQYF